This TCR beta chain was found in a study of T cell repertoires in cytomegalovirus infection. About the study: Both a matching HLA type and CMV infection were indicated by public TCR beta signatures.

MiXCR, run by TCRdb on the reads, gives a single entry per CDR3 protein. The data show 830,000 or so distinct CDR3 sequences, over 25% seen once. This CDR3 spans 16 amino acids. V lost 1 base and J lost 5, with 15 bases in between. The V gene's germline CDR1 is SGHNT and CDR2 YYREEE (reference sequence). This clonotype occurred a few times. The antigen remains unidentified. The receptor comes from a human donor in good health (CMV status not recorded). Some clones in this sample may be carry-over from other donors' samples. The chain has TRBV5-4 and TRBJ2-2, with D possibly TRBD1 on 5 matching bases. The sequenced sample was cultured CD8+ T cells from PBMCs, obtained from culture after CMV antigen stimulation. As DNA, the CDR3 is TGTGCCAGCAGCTTGATGGCTGGGGCGCCAACCGGGGAGCTGTTTTTT. Its translation: CASSLMAGAPTGELFF.